This paragraph covers one T cell receptor (beta chain) sequence. This specimen comes from a study of blood T cell repertoires in COVID-19. Study summary: The United States, Italy and Spain were the sources of the acute and convalescent COVID-19 samples. T cells, B-cell-depleted T cells, or PBMCs provided the cDNA or gDNA that served as material.

V trimming: 5 bases; J trimming: 7 bases; junction bases outside the gene matches: 14. This CDR3 region has 16 residues. From germline, CDR1 is MNHEY and CDR2 SMNVEV (reference sequence). Authors' analysis steps: Quantification of nucleated cells was approximated via reference gene primer amplification. Sequenced by immunoSEQ multiplex PCR; TCRdb stores in-frame clones only, minus some. V and J calls and clone size are copied from that table; D and trimming were computed from the DNA. This sample has around 260,000 clones, with over 80% found just once. The chain has TRBV27 and TRBJ2-5; 9 nucleotides match TRBD1. Material for sequencing was peripheral blood. This receptor was identified in a woman in her thirties or forties who had recovered from COVID-19. In DNA, the CDR3 is TGTGCCAGCAGTCGACTACGGGACAGGGAAAGAGGGACCCAGTACTTC. Residues: CASSRLRDRERGTQYF.